These 3 T cell receptor beta chains originate from one sample sequenced in a study of shared clonotypes between healthy human individuals. The method was immunoSEQ multiplex PCR; TCRdb's version includes in-frame clones alone and lacks a portion of them. This sample has some 470,000 clones, with 76% found just once. Material for sequencing was PBMCs. The origin of the receptors is a woman aged 40 to 50 in good health. Some clones in this sample may be carry-over from other donors' samples.

The gene calls are TRBV7-6 and TRBJ1-1, with D hard to call. Trimming pared 1 base from V and 4 bases from J, leaving 10 bases between. This CDR3 region has 14 residues. CDR1 and CDR2 (germline): SGHVS, FNYEAQ. This CDR3 reads CASSLGQPVTEAFF. The CDR3 DNA sequence: TGTGCCAGCAGCTTAGGCCAACCAGTCACTGAAGCTTTCTTT.

The chain couples TRBV11-2 to TRBJ1-3, with a possible D match to TRBD1 (6 bases). This CDR3 contains 17 residues. Looked up from germline, CDR1 is SGHAT and CDR2 is FQNNGV. Trimming shortened V by 5 bases and J by 0 bases, and 17 bases separated the two germline ends. CDR3 sequence reads: CASSKQGFGFSGNTIYF. CDR3 coding DNA: TGTGCCAGCAGCAAACAGGGTTTTGGATTCTCTGGAAACACCATATATTTT.

The chain carries TRBV7-9 and TRBJ2-5; the match to TRBD2 covers 9 bases. This CDR3 has 15 residues. The V gene's germline CDR1 is SEHNR and CDR2 FQNEAQ (reference sequence). V gave up 5 bases and J gave up 0 bases; unmatched junction bases: 4. The CDR3 nucleotides read TGTGCCAGCAGCCCCCGGACTAGCGACCAAGAGACCCAGTACTTC. It codes for CASSPRTSDQETQYF.